This is a list of T cell receptor beta chains from one sample in a study of blood T cell repertoires in COVID-19. Assay used: immunoSEQ multiplex PCR; TCRdb lists only in-frame clones, some missing. The repertoire holds some 260,000 clones, more than 60% seen once, with roughly 4% in the top ten. The sample consisted of peripheral blood. These receptors were taken from a woman aged 35 to 49 with active or convalescent COVID-19. Both conserved end residues are part of each CDR3. The order of the fields is D gene, J gene, V gene, clone size, CDR3 DNA, CDR3 protein. A D gene is named only where the DNA matches it firmly. Clone size is stated in some rows and not others, as once, few, many or a class when expanded.

-	TRBJ1-2	TRBV9	once	TGTGCCAGCAGCGTAGCGCCGACTTTGGGCTACACCTTC	CASSVAPTLGYTF
TRBD2	TRBJ2-1	TRBV3-1/TRBV3-2	once	TGTGCCAGCAGCCAAGGAATTAGCGGGGGGTACAATGAGCAGTTCTTC	CASSQGISGGYNEQFF
TRBD1	TRBJ1-1	TRBV25-1	-	TGTGCCAGCAGTGGACTTAGGACAGGGATCAACACTGAAGCTTTCTTT	CASSGLRTGINTEAFF
TRBD1	TRBJ2-3	TRBV14	-	TGTGCCAGCAGCCAAGAAGGGGGCAGGACAGATACGCAGTATTTT	CASSQEGGRTDTQYF
-	TRBJ2-5	TRBV9	-	TGTGCCAGCAGCGGGACTAAACAGACCCAGTACTTC	CASSGTKQTQYF
TRBD1	TRBJ1-4	TRBV6-1	-	TGTGCCAGCAGTGAAGCGGGTGCGGGACAGCAATCAACTAATGAAAAACTGTTTTTT	CASSEAGAGQQSTNEKLFF
TRBD2	TRBJ2-1	TRBV19	-	TGTGCCAGTACGGGAGGGGGCAATGAGCAGTTCTTC	CASTGGGNEQFF
TRBD2	TRBJ2-5	TRBV5-1	-	TGCGCCAGCAGCTTGGTGGCGGGGGGTTTCCAAGAGACCCAGTACTTC	CASSLVAGGFQETQYF
TRBD1	TRBJ2-7	TRBV12-3/TRBV12-4	-	TGTGCCAGCAGTTTATCCAGGGGGCTCGAGCAGTACTTC	CASSLSRGLEQYF
-	TRBJ1-5	TRBV19	-	TGTGCCAGTAGTATCGAGGTTACTCAAAATCAGCCCCAGCATTTT	CASSIEVTQNQPQHF
TRBD2	TRBJ2-2	TRBV15	-	TGTGCCACCAGCAGACGACTAGCGGCGAACACCGGGGAGCTGTTTTTT	CATSRRLAANTGELFF
TRBD1	TRBJ2-7	TRBV2	-	TGTGCCAGCGGGGACAGGGCCACCTACGAGCAGTACTTC	CASGDRATYEQYF
-	TRBJ1-4	TRBV11-2	-	TGTGCCAGCAGCTTAAGCGGGTTTTCAACTAATGAAAAACTGTTTTTT	CASSLSGFSTNEKLFF
-	TRBJ1-1	TRBV11-3	-	TGTGCCAGCAGCTTCTCCGGTAGAAACACTGAAGCTTTCTTT	CASSFSGRNTEAFF
TRBD1	TRBJ2-2	TRBV6-5	-	TGTGCCAGCAGGACGGGACAGCACACCGGGGAGCTGTTTTTT	CASRTGQHTGELFF
-	TRBJ1-5	TRBV6-5	-	TGTGCCAGCAGTACAGGGACCAATCAGCCCCAGCATTTT	CASSTGTNQPQHF
TRBD1	TRBJ1-2	TRBV12-3/TRBV12-4	-	TGTGCCAGCAGCCCAGAACAGGGGTCTGGCTACACCTTC	CASSPEQGSGYTF
-	TRBJ2-2	TRBV11-3	-	TGTGCCAGCAGCCCGTCCCGGAGCGCCGGGGAGCTGTTTTTT	CASSPSRSAGELFF
TRBD1	TRBJ2-7	TRBV4-2	-	TGTGCCAGCAGCCATAAACCGGGACAGGGTTGGTACGAGCAGTACTTC	CASSHKPGQGWYEQYF
-	TRBJ2-7	TRBV5-1	once	TGCGCCAGCAGCCATGGCCCCCAGGGCGGGCAGTACTTC	CASSHGPQGGQYF
-	TRBJ1-5	TRBV10-3	-	TGTGCCATCGGTGAGGGCTCTCAGCCCCAGCATTTT	CAIGEGSQPQHF
TRBD2	TRBJ2-3	TRBV7-9	-	TGTGCCAGCAGCGGACATCGGGGGGGCGCAGATACGCAGTATTTT	CASSGHRGGADTQYF
-	TRBJ2-1	TRBV7-9	-	TGTGCCAGCAGCTTAGAAATGTCCCGTAGGGGTTTATACAATGAGCAGTTCTTC	CASSLEMSRRGLYNEQFF
-	TRBJ2-7	TRBV5-6	-	TGTGCCAGCAGCTGGGGGCAGGGTTACGAGCAGTACTTC	CASSWGQGYEQYF
-	TRBJ2-2	TRBV29-1	-	TGCAGCGTTAGTCAGGGCAGGGAGCTGTTTTTT	CSVSQGRELFF
-	TRBJ1-1	TRBV28	-	TGTGCCAGCAGGCTGAGGGGGACTGAAGCTTTCTTT	CASRLRGTEAFF
TRBD2	TRBJ2-1	TRBV2	-	TGTGCCAGCAGGCGGAGACTAGCGGGGGAGCTGGATGGGGATGAGCAGTTCTTC	CASRRRLAGELDGDEQFF
-	TRBJ1-6	TRBV25-1	-	TGTGCCAGCAGTGAAGGCAGGGATAATTCACCCCTCCACTTT	CASSEGRDNSPLHF
-	TRBJ2-3	TRBV2	-	TGTGCCAGCAGTGAGAGGGGGCGGGGGGCCTCACGAGATACGCAGTATTTT	CASSERGRGASRDTQYF
TRBD1	TRBJ1-1	TRBV2	-	TGTGCCAGCAGTGAATCAGGGACAGCGATGAACACTGAAGCTTTCTTT	CASSESGTAMNTEAFF
-	TRBJ2-5	TRBV7-6	-	TGTGCCAGCAGCTCCGACGGACAGTTACAAGAGACCCAGTACTTC	CASSSDGQLQETQYF
-	TRBJ2-1	TRBV19	-	TGTGCCAGTAGTATCGGGTTAGCGGCCGAGGGTGGTGAGCAGTTCTTC	CASSIGLAAEGGEQFF
-	TRBJ1-1	TRBV27	-	TGTGCCAGCAGTTTCTCTCGGGGAATCACTGAAGCTTTCTTT	CASSFSRGITEAFF
TRBD2	TRBJ2-5	TRBV9	-	TGTGCCAGCAGCGTAGTAGCGGGGGGGCCCGGCGAGACCCAGTACTTC	CASSVVAGGPGETQYF
-	TRBJ1-4	TRBV7-9	-	TGTGCCAGCACCCACGCAGTCGGGGAAAAACTGTTTTTT	CASTHAVGEKLFF
-	TRBJ1-1	TRBV4-1	few	TGCGCCAGCGGGAGGGAGACTGAAGCTTTCTTT	CASGRETEAFF
-	TRBJ1-3	TRBV6-5	-	TGTGCCAGCAGCCAAGCGGGGGGCTCTGGAAACACCATATATTTT	CASSQAGGSGNTIYF